This T cell receptor beta chain was sequenced for a study of PD-1 blockade in mismatch repair-deficient tumors. Study summary: Patients had about 13 mismatch repair-deficient cancer types and were previously treated and progressing.

The study's findings and limits: Tumor-resident clones, often undetectable pretreatment in blood, expanded then contracted after pembrolizumab.

As concerns this clone: What it recognizes is unknown.

All patients were mismatch repair deficient, assessed by either PCR or immunohistochemistry. Three pembrolizumab responders had their TCRs sequenced. Clones were sequenced by immunoSEQ multiplex PCR, and TCRdb holds only the in-frame ones, with some missing. Among tens of thousands of clones listed, around 88% were seen once. The sample in question was peripheral blood, obtained 52 weeks after starting pembrolizumab. The sequence was collected from an adult with mismatch repair-deficient cancer.

The CDR3 loop reads CASIQSRRNTGELFF. Here the CDR3 DNA reads TGTGCCAGCATCCAATCCCGACGGAACACCGGGGAGCTGTTTTTT. The chain combines TRBV11-2 with TRBJ2-2; D gene uncertain. Trimming pared 7 bases from V and 1 base from J, leaving 13 bases between. This CDR3 contains 15 residues. Germline lookup yields CDR1 SGHAT and CDR2 FQNNGV. Complete variable domain (other parts from reference TRBV11-2 and TRBJ2-2): EAGVAQSPRYKIIEKRQSVAFWCNPISGHATLYWYQQILGQGPKLLIQFQNNGVVDDSQLPKDRFSAERLKGVDSTLKIQPAKLEDSAVYLCASIQSRRNTGELFFGEGSRLTVL.